This T cell receptor (beta chain) is drawn from a study of T cell repertoires in cytomegalovirus infection. As concerns this clonotype: Its antigen is currently unknown.

Study outcomes and limitations: Dominating the ex vivo response were TCR beta clonotypes that were CMV-specific and HLA-C-restricted.

From the reads, TCRdb called clonotypes with MiXCR, one entry per CDR3 protein. This table holds roughly 80,000 distinct CDR3 sequences, 20% to 30% found once. This sequence was found in a human donor in good health (CMV status not recorded). Some clones in this sample may be carry-over from other donors' samples. The sample consisted of CD8+ T cells from cultured PBMCs, taken from culture after CMV antigen stimulation.

The CDR3 DNA is TGTGCCAGCAGCGTACAAACGGCCTTGGAGGGTGAGCAGTTCTTC. It translates to CASSVQTALEGEQFF. This chain joins TRBV9 and TRBJ2-1, with a weak D call TRBD2 (6 bases). There are 15 residues in the CDR3. The germline CDR1 and CDR2 sequences are SGDLS and YYNGEE. V lost 1 base, J lost 9 bases, and 17 bases lay in between.